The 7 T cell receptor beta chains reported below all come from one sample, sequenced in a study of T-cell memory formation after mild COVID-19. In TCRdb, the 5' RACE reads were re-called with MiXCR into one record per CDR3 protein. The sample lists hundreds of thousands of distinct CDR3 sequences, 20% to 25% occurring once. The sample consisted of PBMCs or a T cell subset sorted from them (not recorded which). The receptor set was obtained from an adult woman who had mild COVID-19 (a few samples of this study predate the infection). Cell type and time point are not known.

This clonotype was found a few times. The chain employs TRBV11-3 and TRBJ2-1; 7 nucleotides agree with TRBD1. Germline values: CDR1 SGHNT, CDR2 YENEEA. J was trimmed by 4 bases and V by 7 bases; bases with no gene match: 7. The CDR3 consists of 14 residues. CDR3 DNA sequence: TGTGCCAGCACCGCCCGGACAGGTTACAATGAGCAGTTCTTC. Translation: CASTARTGYNEQFF.

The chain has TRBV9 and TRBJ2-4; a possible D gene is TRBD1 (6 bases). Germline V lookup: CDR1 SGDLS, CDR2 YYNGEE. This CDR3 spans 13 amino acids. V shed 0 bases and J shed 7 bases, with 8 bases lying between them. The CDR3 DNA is TGTGCCAGCAGCGTAGATCAGGGGAACATTCAGTACTTC. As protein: CASSVDQGNIQYF.

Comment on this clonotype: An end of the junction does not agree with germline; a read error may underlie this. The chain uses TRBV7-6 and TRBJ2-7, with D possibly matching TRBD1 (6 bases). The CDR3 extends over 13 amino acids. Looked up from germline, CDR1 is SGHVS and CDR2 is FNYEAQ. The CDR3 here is CASSRPTGTSFFF. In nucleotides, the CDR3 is TGTGCCAGCAGCCGGCCAACAGGGACCTCTTTCTTCTTC.

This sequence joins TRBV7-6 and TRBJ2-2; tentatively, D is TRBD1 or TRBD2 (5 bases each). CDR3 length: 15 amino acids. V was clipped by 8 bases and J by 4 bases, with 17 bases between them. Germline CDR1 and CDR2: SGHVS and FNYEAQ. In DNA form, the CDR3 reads TGTGCCAGCTGGTTCAGTGGGACCCCCACCGGGGAGCTGTTTTTT. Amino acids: CASWFSGTPTGELFF.

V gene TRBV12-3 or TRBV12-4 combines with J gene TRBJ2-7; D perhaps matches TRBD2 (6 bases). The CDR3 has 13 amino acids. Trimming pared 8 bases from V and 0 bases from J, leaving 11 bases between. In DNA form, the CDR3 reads TGTGCCAGCGCCTGGGGGGACTCCTACGAGCAGTACTTC. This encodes CASAWGDSYEQYF.

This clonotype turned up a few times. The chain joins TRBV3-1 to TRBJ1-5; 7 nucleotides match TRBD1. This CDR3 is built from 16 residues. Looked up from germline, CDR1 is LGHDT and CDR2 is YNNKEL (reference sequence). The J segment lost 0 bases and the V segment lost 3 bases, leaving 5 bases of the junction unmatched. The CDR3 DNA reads TGTGCCAGCAGCCAGACCGGGACAGTTAGCAATCAGCCCCAGCATTTT. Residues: CASSQTGTVSNQPQHF.

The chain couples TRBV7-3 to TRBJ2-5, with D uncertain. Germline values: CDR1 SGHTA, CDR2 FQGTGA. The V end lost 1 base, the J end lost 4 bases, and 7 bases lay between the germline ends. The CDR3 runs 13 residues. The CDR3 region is CASSLSGPETQYF. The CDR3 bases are TGTGCCAGCAGCTTAAGTGGTCCAGAGACCCAGTACTTC.